This note documents a single T cell receptor (beta chain) sequence. What it binds is unknown. These data originate in a study of beta chain features in type 1 diabetes. The CDR3 consists of 14 residues. Germline V CDR1 and CDR2: MNHEY, SVGAGI. The ends were cut back, 8 bases at V and 0 bases at J, with 8 bases in the middle. Study results and caveats: Researchers report that Type 1 diabetes patients had moderately but significantly shorter TCRB CDR3s across all four CD4+ subsets.

Sequenced material consisted of expressed TCRB transcripts (all of the isolated RNA was reverse transcribed). Generated by immunoSEQ multiplex PCR, the TCRdb table keeps only in-frame clones and is missing some. Of a few hundred thousand clones in the sample, about 15% were seen once. The gene calls are TRBV6-5 and TRBJ2-6; TRBD2 might be the D (6 bases). Material: central memory CD4+ T cells from blood. This TCR was sampled from a man aged 30 to 39 in good health. This CDR3 is CASGRGSGANVLTF. The CDR3 DNA follows: TGTGCCAGCGGGCGGGGCTCTGGGGCCAACGTCCTGACTTTC.